The 17 T cell receptor beta chains in this list originate from one sample, sequenced in a study of identical twins. TCRdb re-called the 5' RACE reads with MiXCR, one entry per CDR3 protein. The data show some 690,000 distinct CDR3 sequences, 20% to 25% seen once. The same sample was also used in a study of T cells expressing NK-cell markers.

Sample: PBMCs. The receptors come from a woman under 30 in good health.

This chain uses TRBV20-1 with TRBJ2-7; 9 nucleotides agree with TRBD2. V lost 1 base, J lost 2 bases, and 15 bases stayed unmatched. Germline lookup yields CDR1 DFQATT and CDR2 SNEGSKA (reference sequence). The CDR3 sequence is 18 residues long. Here the CDR3 reads CSARVSGGPDSLAYEQYF. In nucleotides, the CDR3 is TGCAGTGCTAGAGTAAGCGGGGGGCCGGATTCCCTAGCCTACGAGCAGTACTTC.

This chain uses TRBV10-3 with TRBJ2-1; D assignment may be TRBD1 or TRBD2 (5 bases each). The V and J ends lost 4 bases and 6 bases respectively, with 13 bases between them. The CDR3 length is 14 residues. Germline V gene sequence: CDR1 ENHRY, CDR2 SYGVKD. DNA of the CDR3: TGTGCCATCAGTGTGTCCCCGGGGCGCAATGAGCAGTTCTTC. The encoded protein is CAISVSPGRNEQFF.

This clonotype turned up a few times. The V call is TRBV20-1, the J call TRBJ2-1; no clear D gene. The CDR3 runs to 14 residues. Per the germline V gene, CDR1 is DFQATT and CDR2 is SNEGSKA (reference sequence). Trimming removed 7 bases from V and 1 base from J, with 14 bases in between. The CDR3 reads CSVKRRSSYNEQFF. CDR3 sequence (DNA): TGCAGTGTTAAGAGGCGCTCGTCCTACAATGAGCAGTTCTTC.

This chain links TRBV15 with TRBJ2-4; D remains unclear. Trimming left V 1 base short and J 10 bases short, with 11 bases between. This CDR3 region has 13 residues. Germline V gene data show CDR1 as LNHNV and CDR2 as YYDKDF (reference sequence). The DNA of the CDR3 is TGTGCCACCAGCAGAGGACTTTCTACGATTCAGTACTTC. Amino acid sequence: CATSRGLSTIQYF.

V usage is TRBV20-1 and J usage is TRBJ2-2; 9 bases align to TRBD2. Per germline, CDR1 DFQATT and CDR2 SNEGSKA (reference sequence). The CDR3 length is 15 residues. V shed 2 bases and J 4 bases; nucleotides not matched to a gene: 5. CDR3 loop: CSARTGGRATGELFF. CDR3 bases: TGCAGTGCTAGAACTGGCGGGAGGGCCACCGGGGAGCTGTTTTTT.

The V call is TRBV7-2, the J call TRBJ2-7, with 9 bases lining up with TRBD2. Germline assignment: CDR1 SGHTA and CDR2 FQGNSA. CDR3 size: 16 residues. Losses at the gene ends were 4 bases for V and 1 base for J; bases not matched to a gene: 8. The CDR3 nucleotides are TGTGCCAGCAGCTCCGAAGGCCTAGCGGGGTCCTACGAGCAGTACTTC. Encoded protein: CASSSEGLAGSYEQYF.

This sequence joins TRBV6-1 and TRBJ1-5; D gene unclear. The germline CDR1 and CDR2 sequences are MNHNS and SASEGT. Between the trimmed V and J ends, which lost 6 bases and 2 bases, there was a span of 17 bases. The CDR3 runs 16 residues. The CDR3 DNA reads TGTGCCAGCAGACCCTTAGAGGGCTGGCGCAATCAGCCCCAGCATTTT. As protein: CASRPLEGWRNQPQHF.

The CDR3 DNA is TGTGCCAGCAGCTTAGAGGCTGGGCACGGGGGAGAGAACACTGAAGCTTTCTTT. It translates to CASSLEAGHGGENTEAFF. The J gene is TRBJ1-1, the V gene TRBV11-2, with D possibly TRBD1 on 5 matching bases. Trimming left V 0 bases short and J 1 base short, with 18 bases between. The CDR3 has 18 residues. Germline CDR1 is SGHAT and CDR2 is FQNNGV.

This clonotype was seen ten or more times. The J gene is TRBJ2-1, the V gene TRBV20-1, with unresolved D. V dropped 6 bases and J dropped 1 base, with 10 bases sitting between them. Germline V CDR1 and CDR2: DFQATT, SNEGSKA (reference sequence). The CDR3 consists of 13 residues. CDR3 in amino acids: CSADPRSYNEQFF. Here the CDR3 DNA reads TGCAGTGCCGACCCCCGGTCCTACAATGAGCAGTTCTTC.

The sample holds many counts of this clonotype. V and J are TRBV12-3 or TRBV12-4 and TRBJ2-3; D is perhaps TRBD2 (6 bases). The CDR3 totals 15 residues. V was trimmed by 3 bases and J by 0 bases, leaving 10 bases between them. The CDR3 nucleotides read TGTGCCAGCAGTTTCACGGGGACTAGCACAGATACGCAGTATTTT. Its translation is CASSFTGTSTDTQYF.

This clonotype was detected only a few times. The chain couples TRBV29-1 to TRBJ2-7; TRBD1 matches at 9 bases. The ends lost 6 bases at V and 1 base at J; junction bases unmatched: 16. This CDR3 has 17 residues. The germline CDR1 and CDR2 sequences are SQVTM and ANQGSEA. CDR3 nucleotide sequence: TGCAGCGTAGTGACAGGGGGGAAATACTTCCAATCCTACGAGCAGTACTTC. Translation: CSVVTGGKYFQSYEQYF.

This chain joins TRBV12-3 or TRBV12-4 and TRBJ2-3, with 11 bases that match TRBD2. The CDR3 has 16 amino acids. J was trimmed by 2 bases and V by 4 bases; bases with no gene match: 5. CDR3 DNA sequence: TGTGCCAGCAGTTCGGGACTAGCGGACTTCACAGATACGCAGTATTTT. Translating it yields CASSSGLADFTDTQYF.

This clonotype turned up a few times. The chain employs TRBV6-1 and TRBJ2-3, with TRBD1 matching 7 bases. V gave up 6 bases and J gave up 3 bases; unmatched junction bases: 6. The germline gives CDR1 MNHNS, CDR2 SASEGT. This CDR3 comprises 14 residues. CDR3 region: CASRQGISTDTQYF. CDR3 bases: TGTGCCAGCAGACAGGGGATAAGTACAGATACGCAGTATTTT.

This clonotype was counted only a few times. This sequence joins TRBV20-1 and TRBJ2-3; possible D gene TRBD2, 5 bases. The V end was cut by 3 bases, the J end by 0 bases, with 10 bases between. This CDR3 comprises 14 residues. Germline V lookup: CDR1 DFQATT, CDR2 SNEGSKA (reference sequence). The CDR3: CSASAGTSTDTQYF. DNA of the CDR3: TGCAGTGCTAGTGCGGGTACTAGCACAGATACGCAGTATTTT.

This chain joins TRBV6-2 or TRBV6-3 and TRBJ2-1, with D perhaps TRBD1 or TRBD2 (5 bases each). V was pared by 4 bases and J by 12 bases, with 19 bases between. The germline V gene has CDR1 MNHEY and CDR2 SVGEGT. The CDR3 has 14 residues. For the CDR3, the DNA is TGTGCCAGCAGTTCCTCGGGACCTATTATATGGCAGTTCTTC. Its protein product is CASSSSGPIIWQFF.

This clonotype has more than one count but fewer than ten. The chain carries TRBV12-3 or TRBV12-4 and TRBJ1-5, with no clear D. The CDR3 consists of 14 residues. V lost 7 bases, J lost 1 base, and 11 bases lay in between. CDR3 bases: TGTGCCAGCACCTTACCGGAAAGCAATCAGCCCCAGCATTTT. This gives the protein CASTLPESNQPQHF.

This clonotype was seen more than once but under ten times. J is TRBJ2-1 and V is TRBV9; 9 positions agree with TRBD2. The CDR3 runs 15 residues. V lost 4 bases and J lost 6; bases outside the gene matches: 8. Germline V gives CDR1 SGDLS, CDR2 YYNGEE. This CDR3 reads CASSPFRGGGNEQFF. The CDR3 DNA follows: TGTGCCAGCAGCCCTTTTCGCGGGGGGGGCAATGAGCAGTTCTTC. The whole variable domain, filled in from reference TRBV9 and TRBJ2-1, reads DSGVTQTPKHLITATGQRVTLRCSPRSGDLSVYWYQQSLDQGLQFLIQYYNGEERAKGNILERFSAQQFPDLHSELNLSSLELGDSALYFCASSPFRGGGNEQFFGPGTRLTVL.